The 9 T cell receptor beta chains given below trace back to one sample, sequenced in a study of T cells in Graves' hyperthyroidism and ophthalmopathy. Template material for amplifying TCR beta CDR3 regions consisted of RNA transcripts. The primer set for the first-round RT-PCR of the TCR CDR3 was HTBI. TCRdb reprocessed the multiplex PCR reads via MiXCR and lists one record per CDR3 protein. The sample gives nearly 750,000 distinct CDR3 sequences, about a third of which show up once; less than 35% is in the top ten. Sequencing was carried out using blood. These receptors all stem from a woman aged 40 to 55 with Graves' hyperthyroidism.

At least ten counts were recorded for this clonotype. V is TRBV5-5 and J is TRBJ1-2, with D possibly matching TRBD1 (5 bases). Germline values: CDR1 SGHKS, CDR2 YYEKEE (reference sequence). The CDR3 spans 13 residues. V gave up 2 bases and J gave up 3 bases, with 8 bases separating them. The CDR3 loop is CASSFAGDYGYTF. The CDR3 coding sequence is TGTGCCAGCAGCTTTGCGGGGGACTATGGCTACACCTTC.

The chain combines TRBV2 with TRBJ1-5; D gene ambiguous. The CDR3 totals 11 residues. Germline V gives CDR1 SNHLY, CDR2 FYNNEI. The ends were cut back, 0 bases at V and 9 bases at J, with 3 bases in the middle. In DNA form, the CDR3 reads TGTGCCAGCAGTGAAGCAGGGCCCCAGCATTTT. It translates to CASSEAGPQHF.

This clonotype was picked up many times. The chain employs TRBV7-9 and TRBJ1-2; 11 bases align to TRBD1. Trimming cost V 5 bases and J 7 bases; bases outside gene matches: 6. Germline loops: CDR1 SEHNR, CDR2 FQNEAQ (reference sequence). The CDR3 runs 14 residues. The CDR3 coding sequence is TGTGCCAGCAGCGGACAGGGGGCAAGAGGTGGCTACACCTTC. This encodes CASSGQGARGGYTF.

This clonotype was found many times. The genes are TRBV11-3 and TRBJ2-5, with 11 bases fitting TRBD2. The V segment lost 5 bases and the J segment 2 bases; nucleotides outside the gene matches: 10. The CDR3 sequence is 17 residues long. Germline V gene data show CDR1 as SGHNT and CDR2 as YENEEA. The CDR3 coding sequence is TGTGCCAGCAGCAACACCTTAACTAGCGGGGGACAAGAGACCCAGTACTTC. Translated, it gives CASSNTLTSGGQETQYF.

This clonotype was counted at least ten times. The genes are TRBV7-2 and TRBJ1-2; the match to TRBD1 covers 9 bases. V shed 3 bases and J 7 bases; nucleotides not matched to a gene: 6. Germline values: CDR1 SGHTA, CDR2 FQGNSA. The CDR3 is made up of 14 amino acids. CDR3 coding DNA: TGTGCCAGCAGCTTCAGACAGGGGGGGGGTGGCTACACCTTC. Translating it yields CASSFRQGGGGYTF.

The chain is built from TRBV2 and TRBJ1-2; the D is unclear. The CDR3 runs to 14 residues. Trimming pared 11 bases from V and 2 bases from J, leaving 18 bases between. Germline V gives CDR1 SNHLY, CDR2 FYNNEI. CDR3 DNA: TGTGCCGGCCGAGGTTCTGGGTCCAACTATGGCTACACCTTC. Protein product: CAGRGSGSNYGYTF.

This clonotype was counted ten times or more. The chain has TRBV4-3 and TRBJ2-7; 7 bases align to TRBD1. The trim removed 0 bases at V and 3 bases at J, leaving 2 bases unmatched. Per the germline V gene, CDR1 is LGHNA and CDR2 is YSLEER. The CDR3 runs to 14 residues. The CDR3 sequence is CASSQDGQVYEQYF. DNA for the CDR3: TGCGCCAGCAGCCAAGATGGACAGGTCTACGAGCAGTACTTC.

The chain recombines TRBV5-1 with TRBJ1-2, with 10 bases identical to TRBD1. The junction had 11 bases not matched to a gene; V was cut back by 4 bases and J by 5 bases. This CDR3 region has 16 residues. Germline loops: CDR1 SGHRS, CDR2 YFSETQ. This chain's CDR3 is CASSSSSGQGFYGYTF. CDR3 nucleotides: TGCGCCAGCAGCAGTAGCTCGGGACAGGGGTTTTATGGCTACACCTTC. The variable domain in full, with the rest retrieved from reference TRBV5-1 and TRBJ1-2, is KAGVTQTPRYLIKTRGQQVTLSCSPISGHRSVSWYQQTPGQGLQFLFEYFSETQRNKGNFPGRFSGRQFSNSRSEMNVSTLELGDSALYLCASSSSSGQGFYGYTFGSGTRLTVV.

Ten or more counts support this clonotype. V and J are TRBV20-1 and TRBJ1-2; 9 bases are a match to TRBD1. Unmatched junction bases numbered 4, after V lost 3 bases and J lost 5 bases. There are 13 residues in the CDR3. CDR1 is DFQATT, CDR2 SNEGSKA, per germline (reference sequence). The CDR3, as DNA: TGCAGTGCTAGGCTGACAGGGGGATATGGCTACACCTTC. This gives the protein CSARLTGGYGYTF.